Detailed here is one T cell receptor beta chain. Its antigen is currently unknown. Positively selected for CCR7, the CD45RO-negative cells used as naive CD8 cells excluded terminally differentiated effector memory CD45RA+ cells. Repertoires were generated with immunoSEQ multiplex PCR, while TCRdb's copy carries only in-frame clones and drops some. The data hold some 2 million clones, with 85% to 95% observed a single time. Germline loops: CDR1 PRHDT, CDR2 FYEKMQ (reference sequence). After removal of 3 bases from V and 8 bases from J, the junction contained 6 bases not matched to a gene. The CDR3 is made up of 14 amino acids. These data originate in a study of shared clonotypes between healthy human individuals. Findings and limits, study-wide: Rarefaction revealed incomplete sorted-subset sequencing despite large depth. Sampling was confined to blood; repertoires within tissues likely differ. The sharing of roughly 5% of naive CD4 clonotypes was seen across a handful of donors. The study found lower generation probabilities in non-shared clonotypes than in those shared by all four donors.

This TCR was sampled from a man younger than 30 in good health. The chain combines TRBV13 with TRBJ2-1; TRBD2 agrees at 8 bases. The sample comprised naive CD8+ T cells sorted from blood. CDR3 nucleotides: TGTGCCAGCAGCTTGGGGACTAGTATCGATGAGCAGTTCTTC. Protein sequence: CASSLGTSIDEQFF.